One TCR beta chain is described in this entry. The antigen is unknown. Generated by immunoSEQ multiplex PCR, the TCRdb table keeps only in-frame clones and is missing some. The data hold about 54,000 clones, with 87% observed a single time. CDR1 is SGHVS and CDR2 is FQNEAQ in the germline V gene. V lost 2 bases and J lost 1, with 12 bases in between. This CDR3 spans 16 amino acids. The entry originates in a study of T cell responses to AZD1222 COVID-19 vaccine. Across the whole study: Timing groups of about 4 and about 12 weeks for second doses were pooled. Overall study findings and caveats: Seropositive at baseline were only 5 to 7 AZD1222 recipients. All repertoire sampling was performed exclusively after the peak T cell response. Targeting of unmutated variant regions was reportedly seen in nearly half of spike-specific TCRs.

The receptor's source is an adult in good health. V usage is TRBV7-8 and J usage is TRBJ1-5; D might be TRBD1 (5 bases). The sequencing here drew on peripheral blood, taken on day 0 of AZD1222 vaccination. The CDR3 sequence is CASSLFGRGSNQPQHF. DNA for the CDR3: TGTGCCAGCAGCTTATTCGGACGGGGGAGCAATCAGCCCCAGCATTTT.